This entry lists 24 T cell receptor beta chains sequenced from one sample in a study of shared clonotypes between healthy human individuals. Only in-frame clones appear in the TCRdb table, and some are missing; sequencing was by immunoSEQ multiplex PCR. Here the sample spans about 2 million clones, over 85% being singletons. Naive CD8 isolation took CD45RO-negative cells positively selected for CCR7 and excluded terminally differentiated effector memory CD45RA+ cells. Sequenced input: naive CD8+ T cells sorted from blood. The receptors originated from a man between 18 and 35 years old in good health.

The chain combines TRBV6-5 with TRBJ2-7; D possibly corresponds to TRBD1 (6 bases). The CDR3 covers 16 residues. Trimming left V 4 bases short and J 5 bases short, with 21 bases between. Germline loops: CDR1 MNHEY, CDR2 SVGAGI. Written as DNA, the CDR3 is TGTGCCAGCAGTTCGCATTTACAGGGTTCCCCCCACGAGCAGTACTTC. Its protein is CASSSHLQGSPHEQYF.

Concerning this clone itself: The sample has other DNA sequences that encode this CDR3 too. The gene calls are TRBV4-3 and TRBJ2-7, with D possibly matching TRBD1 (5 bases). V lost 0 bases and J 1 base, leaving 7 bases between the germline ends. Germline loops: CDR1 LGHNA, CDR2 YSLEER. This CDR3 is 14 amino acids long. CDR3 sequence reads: CASSQDTGSYEQYF. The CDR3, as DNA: TGCGCCAGCAGCCAAGACACAGGTTCCTACGAGCAGTACTTC.

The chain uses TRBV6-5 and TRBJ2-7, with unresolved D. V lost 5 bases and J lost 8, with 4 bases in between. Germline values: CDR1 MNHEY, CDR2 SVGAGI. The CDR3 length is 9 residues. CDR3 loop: CASSEQQYF. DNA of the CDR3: TGTGCCAGCAGTGAGCAGCAGTACTTC.

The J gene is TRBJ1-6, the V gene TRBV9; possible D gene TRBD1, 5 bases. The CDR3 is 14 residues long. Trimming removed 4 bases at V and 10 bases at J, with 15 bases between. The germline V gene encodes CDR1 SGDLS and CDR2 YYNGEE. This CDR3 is CASSPGTSQSPLHF. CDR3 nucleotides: TGTGCCAGCAGCCCGGGGACCAGCCAATCACCCCTCCACTTT.

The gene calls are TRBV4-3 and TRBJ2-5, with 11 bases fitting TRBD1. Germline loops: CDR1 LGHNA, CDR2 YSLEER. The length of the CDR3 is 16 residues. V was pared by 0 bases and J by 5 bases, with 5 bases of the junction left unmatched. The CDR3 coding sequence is TGCGCCAGCAGCCAAGATTGGACAGGGGGCGCGGAGACCCAGTACTTC. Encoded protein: CASSQDWTGGAETQYF.

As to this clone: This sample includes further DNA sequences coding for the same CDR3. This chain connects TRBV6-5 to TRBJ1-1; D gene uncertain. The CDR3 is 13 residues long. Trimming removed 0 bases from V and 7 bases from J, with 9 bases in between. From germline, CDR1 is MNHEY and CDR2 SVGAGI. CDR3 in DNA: TGTGCCAGCAGTTACTCATTGGGGAGTGAAGCTTTCTTT. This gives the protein CASSYSLGSEAFF.

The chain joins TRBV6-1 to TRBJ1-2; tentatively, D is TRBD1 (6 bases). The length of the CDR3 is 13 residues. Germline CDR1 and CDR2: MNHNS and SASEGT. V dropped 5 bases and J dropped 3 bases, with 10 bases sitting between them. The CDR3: CASSWTVDYGYTF. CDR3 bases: TGTGCCAGCAGTTGGACAGTTGACTATGGCTACACCTTC.

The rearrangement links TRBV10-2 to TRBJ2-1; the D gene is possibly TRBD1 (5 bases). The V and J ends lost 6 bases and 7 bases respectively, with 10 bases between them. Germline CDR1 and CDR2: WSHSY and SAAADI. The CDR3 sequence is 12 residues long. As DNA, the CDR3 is TGCGCCAGCAGGGGGCACCTGAATGAGCAGTTCTTC. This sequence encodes CASRGHLNEQFF.

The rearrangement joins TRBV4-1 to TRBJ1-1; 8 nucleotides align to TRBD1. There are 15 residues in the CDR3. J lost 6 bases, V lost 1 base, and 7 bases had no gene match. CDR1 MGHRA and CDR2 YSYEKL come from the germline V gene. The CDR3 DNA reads TGCGCCAGCAGCCAAGTCTACGGACAGGGCGCTGAAGCTTTCTTT. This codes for CASSQVYGQGAEAFF.

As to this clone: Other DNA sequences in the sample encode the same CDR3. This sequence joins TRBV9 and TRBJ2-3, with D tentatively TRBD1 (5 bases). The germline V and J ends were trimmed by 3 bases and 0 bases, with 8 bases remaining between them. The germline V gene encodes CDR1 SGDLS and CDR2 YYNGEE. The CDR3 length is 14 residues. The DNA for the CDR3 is TGTGCCAGCAGCGGGACATCTAGCACAGATACGCAGTATTTT. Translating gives CASSGTSSTDTQYF.

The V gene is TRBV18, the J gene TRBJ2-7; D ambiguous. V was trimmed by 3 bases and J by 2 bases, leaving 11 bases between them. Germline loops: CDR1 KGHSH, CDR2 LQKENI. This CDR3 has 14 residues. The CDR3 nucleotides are TGTGCCAGCTCACCGGACGTCGCAGCCTACGAGCAGTACTTC. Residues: CASSPDVAAYEQYF.

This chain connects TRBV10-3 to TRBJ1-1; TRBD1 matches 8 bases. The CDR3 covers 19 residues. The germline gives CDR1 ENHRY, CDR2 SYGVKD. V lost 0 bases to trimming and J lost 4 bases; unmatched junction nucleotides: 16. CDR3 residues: CAISESISDREGRLTEAFF. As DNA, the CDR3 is TGTGCCATCAGTGAGTCGATTTCGGACAGGGAGGGTCGACTCACTGAAGCTTTCTTT.

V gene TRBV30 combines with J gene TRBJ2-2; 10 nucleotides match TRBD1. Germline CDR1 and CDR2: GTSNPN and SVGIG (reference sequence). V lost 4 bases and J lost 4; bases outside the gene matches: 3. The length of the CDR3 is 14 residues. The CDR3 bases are TGTGCCTGGATTGGGACAGGGGCCACCGGGGAGCTGTTTTTT. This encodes CAWIGTGATGELFF.

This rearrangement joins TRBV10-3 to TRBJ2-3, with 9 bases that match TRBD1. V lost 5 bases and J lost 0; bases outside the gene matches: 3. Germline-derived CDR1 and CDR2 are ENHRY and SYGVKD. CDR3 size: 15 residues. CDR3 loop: CAISPGQGSTDTQYF. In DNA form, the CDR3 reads TGTGCCATCAGTCCGGGACAGGGTAGCACAGATACGCAGTATTTT.

CDR3: CASSLVSGGDNQPQHF. CDR3 nucleotide sequence: TGTGCCAGCAGCTTAGTGTCCGGGGGCGACAATCAGCCCCAGCATTTT. This chain links TRBV7-9 with TRBJ1-5, with D perhaps TRBD1 (6 bases). V was cut by 1 base and J by 3 bases, with 13 bases left in between. Germline CDR1 SEHNR, CDR2 FQNEAQ (reference sequence). This CDR3 is built from 16 residues.

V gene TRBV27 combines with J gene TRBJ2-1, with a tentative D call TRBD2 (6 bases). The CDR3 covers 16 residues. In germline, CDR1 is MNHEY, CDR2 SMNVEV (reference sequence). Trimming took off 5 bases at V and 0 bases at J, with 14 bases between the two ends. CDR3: CASSHPREASYNEQFF. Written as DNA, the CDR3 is TGTGCCAGCAGTCATCCGAGGGAGGCCTCCTACAATGAGCAGTTCTTC.

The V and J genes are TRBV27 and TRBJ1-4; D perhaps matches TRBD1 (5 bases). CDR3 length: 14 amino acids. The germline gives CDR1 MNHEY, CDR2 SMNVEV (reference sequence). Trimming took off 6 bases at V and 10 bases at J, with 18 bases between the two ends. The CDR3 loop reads CASSQQTGGGKLFF. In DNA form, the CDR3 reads TGTGCCAGCAGCCAACAAACAGGTGGGGGAAAACTGTTTTTT.

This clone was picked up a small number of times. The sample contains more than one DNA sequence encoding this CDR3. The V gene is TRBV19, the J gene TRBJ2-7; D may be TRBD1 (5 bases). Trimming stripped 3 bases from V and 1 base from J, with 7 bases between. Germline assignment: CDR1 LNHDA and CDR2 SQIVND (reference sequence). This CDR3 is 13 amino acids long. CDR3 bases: TGTGCCAGTAGTATCCAGGGTTCCTACGAGCAGTACTTC. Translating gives CASSIQGSYEQYF.

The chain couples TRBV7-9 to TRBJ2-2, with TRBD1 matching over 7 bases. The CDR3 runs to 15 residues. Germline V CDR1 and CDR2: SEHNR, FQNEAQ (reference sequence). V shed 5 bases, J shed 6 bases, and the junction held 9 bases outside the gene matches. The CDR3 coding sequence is TGTGCCAGCAGCACCAGGGACAGAGAATCCGGGGAGCTGTTTTTT. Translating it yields CASSTRDRESGELFF.

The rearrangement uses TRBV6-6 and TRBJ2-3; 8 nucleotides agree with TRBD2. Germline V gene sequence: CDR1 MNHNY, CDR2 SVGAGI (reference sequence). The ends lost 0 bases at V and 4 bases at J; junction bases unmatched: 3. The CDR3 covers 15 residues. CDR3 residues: CASSYSTGGSDTQYF. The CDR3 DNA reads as TGTGCCAGCAGTTACTCCACGGGAGGGTCAGATACGCAGTATTTT.

The CDR3 DNA follows: TGTGCCAGCAGGGGGGACAGGGGGCTCGGGTCCTATAATTCACCCCTCCACTTT. The encoded protein is CASRGDRGLGSYNSPLHF. The chain joins TRBV2 to TRBJ1-6; 12 bases align to TRBD1. The CDR3 has 18 amino acids. Germline V gene lookup returns CDR1 SNHLY and CDR2 FYNNEI. V shed 6 bases, J shed 1 base, and the junction held 7 bases outside the gene matches.

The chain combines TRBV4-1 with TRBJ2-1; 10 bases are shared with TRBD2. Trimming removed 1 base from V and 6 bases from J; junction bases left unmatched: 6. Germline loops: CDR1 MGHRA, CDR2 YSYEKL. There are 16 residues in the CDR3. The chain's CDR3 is CASSQVRASGGNEQFF. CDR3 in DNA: TGCGCCAGCAGCCAAGTTAGGGCTAGCGGGGGCAATGAGCAGTTCTTC.

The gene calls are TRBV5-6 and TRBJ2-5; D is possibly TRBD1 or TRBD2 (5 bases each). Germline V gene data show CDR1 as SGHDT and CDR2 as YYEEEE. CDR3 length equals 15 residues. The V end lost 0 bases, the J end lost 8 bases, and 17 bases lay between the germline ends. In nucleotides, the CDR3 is TGTGCCAGCAGCTTGGACGGGACCTCCTTCGAAACCCAGTACTTC. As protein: CASSLDGTSFETQYF.

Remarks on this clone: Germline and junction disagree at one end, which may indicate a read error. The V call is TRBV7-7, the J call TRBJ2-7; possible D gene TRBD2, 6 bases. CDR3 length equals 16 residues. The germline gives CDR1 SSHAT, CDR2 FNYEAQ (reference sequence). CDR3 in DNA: TGTGCTAGCAGCCACCCGGACTACCCCCACTACTACGAGCAGTACTTC. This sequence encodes CASSHPDYPHYYEQYF.